This T cell receptor (beta chain) was identified in a study of blood T cell repertoires in COVID-19. About the research overall: The samples span acute and convalescent COVID-19 from the United States, Italy and Spain. Sources were T cells, B-cell-depleted T cells, or PBMCs; the material itself was cDNA or gDNA.

V lost 2 bases, J lost 5 bases, and 10 bases stayed unmatched. Germline assignment: CDR1 SGHNT and CDR2 YENEEA. The CDR3 covers 16 residues. TCRdb's copy holds only in-frame clones and misses some; the assay was immunoSEQ multiplex PCR. Of 150,000 to 200,000 clones listed, approximately 93% are singletons. In Seattle, patients joined the study during active infection and were tracked longitudinally. This chain joins TRBV11-3 and TRBJ2-7; 9 bases align to TRBD2. The sample consisted of peripheral blood. This clonotype originated in a woman in her sixties with COVID-19, enrolled during active disease. CDR3 protein: CASSLLAGSPIHEQYF. CDR3 DNA sequence: TGTGCCAGCAGCTTACTAGCGGGGAGCCCTATCCACGAGCAGTACTTC.